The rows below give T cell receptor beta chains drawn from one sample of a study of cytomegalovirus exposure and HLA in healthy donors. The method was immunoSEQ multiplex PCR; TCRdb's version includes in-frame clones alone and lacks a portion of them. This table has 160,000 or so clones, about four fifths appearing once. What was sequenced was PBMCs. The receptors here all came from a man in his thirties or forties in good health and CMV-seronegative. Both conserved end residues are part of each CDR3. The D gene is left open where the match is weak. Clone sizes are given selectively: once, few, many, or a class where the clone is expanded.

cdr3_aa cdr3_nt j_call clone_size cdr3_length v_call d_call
CASTPHEGVRYEQYF TGTGCCAGCACCCCCCACGAGGGGGTCCGGTACGAGCAGTACTTC TRBJ2-7 few 15 TRBV11-3 -
CASSEGTVTGGGEKLFF TGTGCCAGCAGTGAAGGGACGGTGACAGGGGGCGGTGAAAAACTGTTTTTT TRBJ1-4 - 17 TRBV6-1 TRBD1
CASSWTSGGYEQYF TGTGCCAGCAGTTGGACTAGCGGAGGCTACGAGCAGTACTTC TRBJ2-7 - 14 TRBV27 TRBD2
CASSYWTGGSPLHF TGTGCCAGCAGTTATTGGACAGGGGGTTCACCCCTCCACTTT TRBJ1-6 - 14 TRBV6-5 TRBD1
CASSLGGPNTEAFF TGCGCCAGCAGCTTGGGTGGGCCGAACACTGAAGCTTTCTTT TRBJ1-1 - 14 TRBV5-1 -
CASRGSRDRDQETQYF TGTGCCAGCAGGGGCTCCCGGGACAGGGACCAAGAGACCCAGTACTTC TRBJ2-5 - 16 TRBV2 TRBD1
CASSYAASGVYQETQYF TGTGCCAGCAGTTACGCGGCTAGCGGAGTGTACCAAGAGACCCAGTACTTC TRBJ2-5 - 17 TRBV6-7 TRBD2
CASSRGQDQETQYF TGCGCCAGCAGCCGCGGACAGGACCAAGAGACCCAGTACTTC TRBJ2-5 - 14 TRBV5-1 TRBD1
CASSQDWLNPVKFF TGTGCCAGCAGCCAAGATTGGCTTAATCCCGTAAAGTTCTTC TRBJ2-1 - 14 TRBV14 -
CSACRVPEAFF TGCAGTGCTTGCAGGGTCCCTGAAGCTTTCTTT TRBJ1-1 - 11 TRBV20-1 -
CASNRVTTDTQYF TGTGCCAGCAACAGGGTGACGACAGATACGCAGTATTTT TRBJ2-3 - 13 TRBV9 -
CASSQTSGTHNEQFF TGTGCCAGCAGCCAGACTAGCGGGACCCACAATGAGCAGTTCTTC TRBJ2-1 - 15 TRBV9 TRBD2
CASSLQGQGTDEQYF TGTGCCAGCAGCTTGCAAGGACAGGGAACCGACGAGCAGTACTTC TRBJ2-7 few 15 TRBV5-6 TRBD1
CSVERQGAGTEAFF TGCAGCGTTGAGAGACAGGGGGCTGGCACTGAAGCTTTCTTT TRBJ1-1 - 14 TRBV29-1 TRBD1
CSSSLVLLSGVYEQYF TGTTCCAGCAGCTTAGTCCTTCTCTCGGGGGTCTACGAGCAGTACTTC TRBJ2-7 - 16 TRBV7-9 -
CASSASARGNQPQHF TGTGCCAGCAGCGCCTCCGCCAGGGGCAATCAGCCCCAGCATTTT TRBJ1-5 - 15 TRBV9 -
CASSHNLKSGTEAFF TGTGCCAGCAGCCATAACCTCAAATCAGGGACTGAAGCTTTCTTT TRBJ1-1 - 15 TRBV28 -
CASSLQGRHYGYTF TGTGCCAGCAGCTTGCAGGGGAGACACTATGGCTACACCTTC TRBJ1-2 - 14 TRBV5-6 -
CASSPTSGRDSTDTQYF TGTGCCAGCTCACCAACTAGCGGGAGGGATAGCACAGATACGCAGTATTTT TRBJ2-3 - 17 TRBV18 TRBD2
CASSRTSGSLTGELFF TGTGCCAGCAGCCGGACTAGCGGGAGCCTCACCGGGGAGCTGTTTTTT TRBJ2-2 once 16 TRBV7-9 TRBD2
CASSERDRGRYEQYF TGCGCCAGCAGCGAACGAGACAGGGGCCGCTACGAGCAGTACTTC TRBJ2-7 - 15 TRBV5-1 TRBD1
CSVQVGGRAYGYTF TGCAGCGTCCAAGTCGGGGGGAGGGCCTATGGCTACACCTTC TRBJ1-2 - 14 TRBV29-1 -
CASSPMDSIYLFF TGTGCCAGCAGCCCTATGGACAGTATCTATCTGTTTTTT TRBJ1-4 - 13 TRBV14 -